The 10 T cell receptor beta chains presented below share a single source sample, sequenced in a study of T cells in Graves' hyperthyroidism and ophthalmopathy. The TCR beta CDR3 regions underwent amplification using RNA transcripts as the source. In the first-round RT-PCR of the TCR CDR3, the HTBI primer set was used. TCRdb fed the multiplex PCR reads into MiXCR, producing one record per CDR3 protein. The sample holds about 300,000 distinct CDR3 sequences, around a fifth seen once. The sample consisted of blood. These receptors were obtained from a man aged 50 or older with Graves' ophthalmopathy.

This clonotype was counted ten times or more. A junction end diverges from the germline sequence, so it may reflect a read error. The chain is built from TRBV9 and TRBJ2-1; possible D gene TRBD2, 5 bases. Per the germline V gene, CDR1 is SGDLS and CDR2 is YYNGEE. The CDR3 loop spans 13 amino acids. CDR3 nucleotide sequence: TGCGCCAGCAGCGTCGGGACCTACAATGAGCAGTTCTTC. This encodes CASSVGTYNEQFF. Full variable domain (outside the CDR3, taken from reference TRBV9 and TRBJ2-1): DSGVTQTPKHLITATGQRVTLRCSPRSGDLSVYWYQQSLDQGLQFLIQYYNGEERAKGNILERFSAQQFPDLHSELNLSSLELGDSALYFCASSVGTYNEQFFGPGTRLTVL.

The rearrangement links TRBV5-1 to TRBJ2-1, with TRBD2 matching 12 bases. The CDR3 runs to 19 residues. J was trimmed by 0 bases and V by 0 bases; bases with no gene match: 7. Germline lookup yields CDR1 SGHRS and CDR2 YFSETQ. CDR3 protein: CASSLVLASGRASYNEQFF. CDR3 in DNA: TGCGCCAGCAGCTTGGTGTTGGCTAGCGGGAGGGCCTCCTACAATGAGCAGTTCTTC.

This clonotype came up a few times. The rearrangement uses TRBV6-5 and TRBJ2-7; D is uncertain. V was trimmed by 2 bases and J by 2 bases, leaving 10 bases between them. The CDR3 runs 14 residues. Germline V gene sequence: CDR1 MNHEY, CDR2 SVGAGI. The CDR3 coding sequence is TGTGCCAGCAGTTACAACCCCCAGGCCTACGAGCAGTACTTC. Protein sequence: CASSYNPQAYEQYF.

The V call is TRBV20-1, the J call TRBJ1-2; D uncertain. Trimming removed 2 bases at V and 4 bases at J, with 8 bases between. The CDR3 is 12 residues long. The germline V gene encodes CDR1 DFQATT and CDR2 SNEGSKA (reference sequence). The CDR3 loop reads CSARQPTYGYTF. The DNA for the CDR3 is TGCAGTGCTAGACAGCCTACCTATGGCTACACCTTC.

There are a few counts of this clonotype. CDR3 in DNA: TGTGCCAGCAGTCCGACTAGCGGGACCTCCTACGAGCAGTACTTC. It encodes CASSPTSGTSYEQYF. The chain uses TRBV28 and TRBJ2-7, with 11 bases aligning to TRBD2. The CDR3 runs to 15 residues. V trimming: 5 bases; J trimming: 0 bases; junction bases outside the gene matches: 3. Germline V CDR1 and CDR2: MDHEN, SYDVKM.

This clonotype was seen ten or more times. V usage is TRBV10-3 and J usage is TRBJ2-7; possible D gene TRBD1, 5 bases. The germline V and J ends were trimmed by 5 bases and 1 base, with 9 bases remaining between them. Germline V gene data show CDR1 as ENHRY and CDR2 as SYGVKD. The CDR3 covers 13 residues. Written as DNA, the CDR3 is TGTGCCATCAGTACAGGAGCATCCTACGAGCAGTACTTC. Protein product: CAISTGASYEQYF.

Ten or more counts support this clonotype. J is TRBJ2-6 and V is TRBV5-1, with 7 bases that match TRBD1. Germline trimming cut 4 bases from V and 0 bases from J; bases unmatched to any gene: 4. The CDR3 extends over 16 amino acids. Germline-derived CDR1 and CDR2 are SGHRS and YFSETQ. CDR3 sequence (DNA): TGCGCCAGCAGCGTGGACAGGAGCTCTGGGGCCAACGTCCTGACTTTC. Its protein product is CASSVDRSSGANVLTF.

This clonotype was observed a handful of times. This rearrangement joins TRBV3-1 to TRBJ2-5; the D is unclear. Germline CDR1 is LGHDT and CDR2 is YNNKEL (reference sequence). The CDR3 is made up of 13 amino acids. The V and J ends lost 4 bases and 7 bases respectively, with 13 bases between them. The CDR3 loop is CASSLALGGTQYF. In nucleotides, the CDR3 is TGTGCCAGCAGCCTCGCACTTGGCGGGACCCAGTACTTC.

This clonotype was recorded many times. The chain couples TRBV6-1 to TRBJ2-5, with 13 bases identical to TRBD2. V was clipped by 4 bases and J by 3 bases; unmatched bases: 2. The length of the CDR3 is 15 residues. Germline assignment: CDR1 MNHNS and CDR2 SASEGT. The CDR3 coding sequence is TGTGCCAGCAGTGCAGGGACTAGCGGGGAAGAGACCCAGTACTTC. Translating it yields CASSAGTSGEETQYF.

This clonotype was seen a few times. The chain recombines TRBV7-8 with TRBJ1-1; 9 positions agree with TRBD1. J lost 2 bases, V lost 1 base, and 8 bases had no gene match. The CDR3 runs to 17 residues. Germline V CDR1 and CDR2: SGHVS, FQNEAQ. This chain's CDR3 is CASSLVTGTGINTEAFF. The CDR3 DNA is TGTGCCAGCAGCTTAGTAACCGGGACAGGGATTAACACTGAAGCTTTCTTT.